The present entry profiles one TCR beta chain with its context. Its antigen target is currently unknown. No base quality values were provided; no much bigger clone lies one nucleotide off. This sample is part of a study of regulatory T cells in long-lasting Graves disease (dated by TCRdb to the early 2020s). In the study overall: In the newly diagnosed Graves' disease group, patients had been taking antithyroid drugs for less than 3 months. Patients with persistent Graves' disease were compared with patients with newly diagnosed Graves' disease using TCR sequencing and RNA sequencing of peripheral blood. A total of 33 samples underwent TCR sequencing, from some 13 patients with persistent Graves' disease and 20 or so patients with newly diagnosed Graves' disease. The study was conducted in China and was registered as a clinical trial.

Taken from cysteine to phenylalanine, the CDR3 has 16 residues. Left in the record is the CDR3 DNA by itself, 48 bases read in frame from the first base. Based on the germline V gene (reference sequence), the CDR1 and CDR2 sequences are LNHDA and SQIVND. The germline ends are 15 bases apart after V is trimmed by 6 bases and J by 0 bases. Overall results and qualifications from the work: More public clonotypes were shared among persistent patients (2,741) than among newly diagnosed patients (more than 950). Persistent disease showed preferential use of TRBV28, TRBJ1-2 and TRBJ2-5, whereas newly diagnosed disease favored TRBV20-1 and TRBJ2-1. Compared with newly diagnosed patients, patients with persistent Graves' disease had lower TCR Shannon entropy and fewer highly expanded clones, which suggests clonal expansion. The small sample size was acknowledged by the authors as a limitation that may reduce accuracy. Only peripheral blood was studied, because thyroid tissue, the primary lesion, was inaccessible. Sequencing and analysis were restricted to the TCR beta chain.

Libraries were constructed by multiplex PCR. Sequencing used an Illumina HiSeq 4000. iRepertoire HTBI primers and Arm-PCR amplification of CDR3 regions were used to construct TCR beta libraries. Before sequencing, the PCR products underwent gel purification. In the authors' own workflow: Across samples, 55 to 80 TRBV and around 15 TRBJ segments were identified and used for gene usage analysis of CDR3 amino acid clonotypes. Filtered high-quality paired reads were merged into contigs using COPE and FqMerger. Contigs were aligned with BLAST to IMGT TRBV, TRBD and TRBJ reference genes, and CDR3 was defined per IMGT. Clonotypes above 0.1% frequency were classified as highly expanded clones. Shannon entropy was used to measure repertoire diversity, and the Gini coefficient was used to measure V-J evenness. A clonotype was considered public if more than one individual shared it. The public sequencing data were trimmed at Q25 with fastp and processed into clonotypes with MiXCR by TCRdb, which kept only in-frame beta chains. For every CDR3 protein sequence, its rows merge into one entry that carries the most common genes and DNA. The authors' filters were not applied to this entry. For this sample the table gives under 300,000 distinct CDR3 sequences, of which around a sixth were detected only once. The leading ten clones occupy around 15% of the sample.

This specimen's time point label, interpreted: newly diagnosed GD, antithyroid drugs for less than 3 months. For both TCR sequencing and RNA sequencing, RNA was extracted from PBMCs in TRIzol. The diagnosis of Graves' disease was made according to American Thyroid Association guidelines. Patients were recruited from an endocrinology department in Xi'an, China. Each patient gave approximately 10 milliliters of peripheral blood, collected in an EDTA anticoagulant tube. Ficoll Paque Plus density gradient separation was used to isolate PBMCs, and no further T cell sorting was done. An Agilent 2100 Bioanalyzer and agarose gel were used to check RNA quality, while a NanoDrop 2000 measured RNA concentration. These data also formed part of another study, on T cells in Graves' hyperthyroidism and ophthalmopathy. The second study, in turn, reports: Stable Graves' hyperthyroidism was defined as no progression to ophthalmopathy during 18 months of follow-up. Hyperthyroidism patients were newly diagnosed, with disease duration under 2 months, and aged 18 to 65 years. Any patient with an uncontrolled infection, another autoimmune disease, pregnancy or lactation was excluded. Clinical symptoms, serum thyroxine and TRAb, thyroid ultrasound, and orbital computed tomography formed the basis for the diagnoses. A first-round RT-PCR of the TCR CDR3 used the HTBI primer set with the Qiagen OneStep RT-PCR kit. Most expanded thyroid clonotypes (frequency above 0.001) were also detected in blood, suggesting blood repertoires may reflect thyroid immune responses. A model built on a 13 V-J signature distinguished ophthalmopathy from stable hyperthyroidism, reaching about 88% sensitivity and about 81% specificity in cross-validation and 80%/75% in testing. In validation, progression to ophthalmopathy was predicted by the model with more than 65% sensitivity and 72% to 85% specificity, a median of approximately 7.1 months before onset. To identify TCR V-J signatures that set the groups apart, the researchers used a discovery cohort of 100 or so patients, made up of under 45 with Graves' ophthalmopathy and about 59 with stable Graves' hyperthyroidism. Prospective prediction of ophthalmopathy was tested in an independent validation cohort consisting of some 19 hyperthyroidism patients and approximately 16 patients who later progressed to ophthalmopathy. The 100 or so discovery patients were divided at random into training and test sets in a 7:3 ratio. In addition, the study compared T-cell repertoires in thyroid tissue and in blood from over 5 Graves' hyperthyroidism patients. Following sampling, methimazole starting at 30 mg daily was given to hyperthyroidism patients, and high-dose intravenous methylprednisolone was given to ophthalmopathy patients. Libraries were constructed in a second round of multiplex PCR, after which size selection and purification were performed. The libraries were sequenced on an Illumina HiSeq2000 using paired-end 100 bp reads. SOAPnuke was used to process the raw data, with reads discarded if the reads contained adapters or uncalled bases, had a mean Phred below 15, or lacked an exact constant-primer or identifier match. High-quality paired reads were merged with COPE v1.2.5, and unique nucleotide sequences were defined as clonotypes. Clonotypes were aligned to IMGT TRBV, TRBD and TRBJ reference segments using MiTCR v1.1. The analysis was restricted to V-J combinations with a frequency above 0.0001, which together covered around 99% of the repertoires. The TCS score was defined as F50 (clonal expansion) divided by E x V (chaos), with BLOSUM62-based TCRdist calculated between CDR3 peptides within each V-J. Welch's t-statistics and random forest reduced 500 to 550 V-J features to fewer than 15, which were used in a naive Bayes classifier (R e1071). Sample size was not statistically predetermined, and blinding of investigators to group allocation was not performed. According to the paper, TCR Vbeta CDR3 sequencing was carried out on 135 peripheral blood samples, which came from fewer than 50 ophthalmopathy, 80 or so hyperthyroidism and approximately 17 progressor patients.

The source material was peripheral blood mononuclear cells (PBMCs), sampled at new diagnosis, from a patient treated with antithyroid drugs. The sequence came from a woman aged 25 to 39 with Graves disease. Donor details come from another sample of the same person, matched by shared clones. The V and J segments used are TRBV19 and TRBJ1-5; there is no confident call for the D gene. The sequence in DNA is TGTGCCAGTAGCCACTTTCTCACGTATAGCAATCAGCCCCAGCATTTT. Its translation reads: CASSHFLTYSNQPQHF. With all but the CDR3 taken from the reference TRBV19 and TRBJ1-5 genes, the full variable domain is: DGGITQSPKYLFRKEGQNVTLSCEQNLNHDAMYWYRQDPGQGLRLIYYSQIVNDFQKGDIAEGYSVSREKKESFPLTVTSAQKNPTAFYLCASSHFLTYSNQPQHFGDGTRLSIL.